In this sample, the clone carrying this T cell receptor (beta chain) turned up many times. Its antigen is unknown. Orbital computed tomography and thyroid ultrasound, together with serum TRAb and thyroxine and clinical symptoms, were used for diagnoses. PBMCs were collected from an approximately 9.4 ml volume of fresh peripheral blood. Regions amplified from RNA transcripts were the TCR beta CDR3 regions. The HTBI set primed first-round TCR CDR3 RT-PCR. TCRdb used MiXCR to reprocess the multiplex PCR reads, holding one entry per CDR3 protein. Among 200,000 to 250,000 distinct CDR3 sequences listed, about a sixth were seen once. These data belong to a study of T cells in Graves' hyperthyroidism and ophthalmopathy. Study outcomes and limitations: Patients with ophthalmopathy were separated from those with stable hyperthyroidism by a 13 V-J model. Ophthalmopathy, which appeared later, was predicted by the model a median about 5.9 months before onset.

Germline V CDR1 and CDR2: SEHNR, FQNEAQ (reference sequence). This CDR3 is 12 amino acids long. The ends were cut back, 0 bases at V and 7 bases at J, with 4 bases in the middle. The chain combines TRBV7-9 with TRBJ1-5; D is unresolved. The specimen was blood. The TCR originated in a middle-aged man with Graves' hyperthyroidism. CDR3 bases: TGTGCCAGCAGCTTAGCGGGACAGCCCCAGCATTTT. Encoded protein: CASSLAGQPQHF.